These 14 T cell receptor beta chains came from one sample sequenced in a study of metastatic and nonmetastatic thyroid tumors. Patients underwent thyroid surgery, and none had received any treatment before it. TCRdb re-called clones from the PCR reads using MiXCR. The sample has about 9,900 clones, over 9.5% seen once; the top ten hold 7.6%. Material for sequencing was tumor tissue. The receptors were sampled from a female donor with papillary thyroid cancer or a benign thyroid nodule (not recorded which). Some clones in this sample may be carry-over from other donors' samples.

In this sample, this clone turned up many times. The sample holds other DNA sequences that translate to the same CDR3. This sequence joins TRBV20-1 and TRBJ2-7, with D perhaps matching TRBD1 (5 bases). CDR3 length: 13 residues. Deletions cut 8 bases from V and 5 bases from J, with 19 bases between. CDR1 is DFQATT and CDR2 is SNEGSKA in the germline V gene (reference sequence). CDR3 loop: CSPTGYGRDEQYV. As DNA, the CDR3 is TGCAGTCCCACCGGCTATGGCAGGGACGAGCAGTACGTC.

The sample holds many counts of this clone. A read error may produce the germline difference seen at one junction end. Additional DNA sequences in this sample encode the identical CDR3. The gene calls are TRBV28 and TRBJ1-3; D gene ambiguous. This CDR3 has 13 amino acids. The V gene's germline CDR1 is MDHEN and CDR2 SYDVKM. CDR3 nucleotide sequence: TGCGCCAGCAGTTTGTTCCGAGGAAACACCATATATTTT. Encoded protein: CASSLFRGNTIYF. The whole variable domain, filled in from reference TRBV28 and TRBJ1-3, reads DVKVTQSSRYLVKRTGEKVFLECVQDMDHENMFWYRQDPGLGLRLIYFSYDVKMKEKGDIPEGYSVSREKKERFSLILESASTNQTSMYLCASSLFRGNTIYFGEGSWLTVV.

In its sample, this clone was seen many times. The chain carries TRBV2 and TRBJ2-3; 10 nucleotides line up with TRBD2. This CDR3 has 17 residues. Looked up from germline, CDR1 is SNHLY and CDR2 is FYNNEI. With V trimmed by 2 bases and J by 1 base, 6 bases remained unmatched. For the CDR3, the DNA is TGTGCCAGCAGTGAAAGGGGACTAGCGAGTGGCACAGATACGCAGTATTTT. Its translation: CASSERGLASGTDTQYF.

This clone appeared many times. The chain links TRBV20-1 to TRBJ2-2; no firm D call. The germline V gene encodes CDR1 DFQATT and CDR2 SNEGSKA (reference sequence). Trimming took off 6 bases at V and 1 base at J, with 12 bases between the two ends. The CDR3 is 14 amino acids. The CDR3: CSAPTWLNTGELFF. DNA of the CDR3: TGCAGTGCCCCCACTTGGTTGAACACCGGGGAGCTGTTTTTT.

This clone showed up many times. J is TRBJ1-2 and V is TRBV3-1; D is undetermined. V was shortened by 0 bases and J by 8 bases, with 10 bases between the two germline ends. Germline V gene sequence: CDR1 LGHDT, CDR2 YNNKEL (reference sequence). This CDR3 is built from 13 residues. CDR3 coding DNA: TGTGCCAGCAGCCAAGATGGGCGGGTCGGCTACACCTTC. It yields the protein CASSQDGRVGYTF.

This clone was recorded at least ten times. CDR3 sequence reads: CAIRGASGSGELFF. The CDR3 DNA follows: TGTGCCATCAGAGGAGCTAGCGGGTCCGGGGAGCTGTTTTTT. This chain uses TRBV10-3 with TRBJ2-2, with 8 positions matching TRBD2. The CDR3 contains 14 residues. J was trimmed by 6 bases and V by 6 bases; bases with no gene match: 6. The germline V gene has CDR1 ENHRY and CDR2 SYGVKD.

This clone came up a few times. The junction departs from the called germline gene at one end, perhaps through a read error. V is TRBV12-3 or TRBV12-4 and J is TRBJ2-6; D gene unclear. The CDR3 is 15 residues long. DNA for the CDR3: TGTTCCAGCAGTTACAGACGTTCGGGGGCCAACGTCCTGACTTTC. Its translation is CSSSYRRSGANVLTF.

Concerning this clone itself: One end of the junction fails to match germline, which may point to a read error. V gene TRBV7-2 combines with J gene TRBJ2-3, with TRBD2 as a possible D gene (6 bases). CDR3 length: 11 residues. Per germline, CDR1 SGHTA and CDR2 FQGNSA. As DNA, the CDR3 is TGTGCCAGCAGCTTAGCGCGGGATGTGTATTTC. Protein product: CASSLARDVYF.

This clone was seen repeatedly, ten times or more. The V call is TRBV7-8, the J call TRBJ2-1; the match to TRBD2 covers 9 bases. CDR1 and CDR2 from the germline V gene are SGHVS and FQNEAQ. This CDR3 is built from 14 residues. V lost 6 bases to trimming and J lost 5 bases; unmatched junction nucleotides: 5. The DNA of the CDR3 is TGTGCCAGCAGGGCGCTAGCGGGAAACAATGAGCAGTTCTTC. This sequence encodes CASRALAGNNEQFF.

With regard to this clone: At one end the junction does not follow the germline gene, possibly because of a read error. The V and J genes are TRBV7-2 and TRBJ2-1; D not resolved. CDR3 length equals 14 residues. From germline, CDR1 is SGHTA and CDR2 FQGNSA. The CDR3 DNA is TGTGCCATCAGCATCACGGCAGTCTACAATGAGCAGTTCTTC. Amino acids: CAISITAVYNEQFF.

This clone is a singleton in its sample. A junction boundary mismatches the germline segment, possibly from a read error. The CDR3: CGASLYHGPNQPQHF. CDR3 bases: TGCGGTGCTAGCTTGTATCACGGTCCTAATCAGCCCCAGCATTTC. This chain joins TRBV20-1 and TRBJ1-5; no firm D call. The CDR3 extends over 15 amino acids. CDR1 and CDR2 (germline): DFQATT, SNEGSKA (reference sequence).

This clone has just a few counts. The gene calls are TRBV6-2 or TRBV6-3 and TRBJ2-1; TRBD2 aligns across 10 bases. Germline V gives CDR1 MNHEY, CDR2 SVGEGT. With 2 bases clipped from V and 9 bases from J, the junction kept 13 bases outside the gene matches. The CDR3 consists of 17 residues. CDR3 DNA sequence: TGTGCCAGCAGTTACCTCTTCGGAGCGGGAGGGCCCGGTGAGCAGTTCTTC. Its translation: CASSYLFGAGGPGEQFF.

The chain employs TRBV20-1 and TRBJ2-7, with TRBD2 matching 11 bases. Germline V gives CDR1 DFQATT, CDR2 SNEGSKA (reference sequence). V shed 4 bases, J shed 3 bases, and the junction held 11 bases outside the gene matches. The CDR3 consists of 16 residues. In DNA form, the CDR3 reads TGCAGTGCTAACTCCTCGACTAGCGGGATTAACTACGAGCAGTACGTC. This codes for CSANSSTSGINYEQYV.

This rearrangement joins TRBV20-1 to TRBJ2-7, with TRBD1 matching over 9 bases. V lost 5 bases and J lost 5; bases outside the gene matches: 13. CDR3 length: 15 amino acids. In germline, CDR1 is DFQATT, CDR2 SNEGSKA (reference sequence). The CDR3 region has the DNA TGCAGTGCTTACGACCAGGGACAGGGAAACAACGAGCAGTACTTC. This gives the protein CSAYDQGQGNNEQYF.